Detailed here is one T cell receptor (beta chain). No antigen is known for it. This entry belongs to a study of T cell responses to AZD1222 COVID-19 vaccine. TCRdb keeps only in-frame clones here, not all; method: immunoSEQ multiplex PCR. The repertoire holds 95,000 to 150,000 clones, 85% seen once, with almost 4.5% in the top ten. Whole-study results and caveats: At 160-218 and 743-854, vaccine-associated CD4 TCRs were dominant, and they spanned spike. After two AZD1222 doses, spike-specific TCR breadth and depth rose versus day 0. Scientists sampled the repertoires only once the peak T cell response had passed.

CDR1 and CDR2 from the germline V gene are GTSNPN and SVGIG (reference sequence). V was trimmed by 0 bases and J by 3 bases, leaving 12 bases between them. The CDR3 covers 15 residues. This sequence was found in an adult who received the AZD1222 COVID-19 vaccine. Source: peripheral blood, taken 28 days after the second AZD1222 dose. V usage is TRBV30 and J usage is TRBJ1-3; TRBD1 might be the D (6 bases). The CDR3 DNA reads TGTGCCTGGAGTGTACCGACAGGCCGTGGAAACACCATATATTTT. Translation: CAWSVPTGRGNTIYF. Together with reference TRBV30 and TRBJ1-3, the CDR3 gives the full variable domain: SQTIHQWPATLVQPVGSPLSLECTVEGTSNPNLYWYRQAAGRGLQLLFYSVGIGQISSEVPQNLSASRPQDRQFILSSKKLLLSDSGFYLCAWSVPTGRGNTIYFGEGSWLTVV.